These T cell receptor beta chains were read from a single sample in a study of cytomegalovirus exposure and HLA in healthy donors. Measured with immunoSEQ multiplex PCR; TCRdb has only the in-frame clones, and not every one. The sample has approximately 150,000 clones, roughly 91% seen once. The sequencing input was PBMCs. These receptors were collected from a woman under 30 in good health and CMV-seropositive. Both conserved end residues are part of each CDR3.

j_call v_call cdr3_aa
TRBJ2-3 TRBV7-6 CASSPGLAGGSDTQYF
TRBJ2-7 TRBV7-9 CASSYLAPYEQYF
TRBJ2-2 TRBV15 CATSRGDSWGAGELFF
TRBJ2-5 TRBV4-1 CASSQDMETQYF
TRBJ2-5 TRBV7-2 CASSHGTSGTQETQYF
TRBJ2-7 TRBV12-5 CASGPGTGGLIEQYF
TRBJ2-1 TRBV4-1 CASSQVAGAAEQFF
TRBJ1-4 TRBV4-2 CASSQGDRSNEKLFF
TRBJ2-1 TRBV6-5 CASFPRRSYNEQFF
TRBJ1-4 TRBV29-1 CSAEWQGEGKLFF
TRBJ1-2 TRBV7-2 CASSLAGPWDYGYTF
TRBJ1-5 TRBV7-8 CASSLDRNNQPQHF
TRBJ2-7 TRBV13 CASSPDGAASYEQYF
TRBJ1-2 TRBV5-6 CASSLPGNNYGYTF
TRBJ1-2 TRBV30 CAWVGTGELIYGYTF
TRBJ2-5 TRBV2 CASRFGGGTQYF
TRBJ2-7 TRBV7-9 CASSLGWAYSYEQYF
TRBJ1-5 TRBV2 CASSHPGTAPARQPQHF
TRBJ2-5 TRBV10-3 CAISEPRQSSQETQYF
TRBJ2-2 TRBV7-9 CASSLVGGFTNTGELFF
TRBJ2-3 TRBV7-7 CASSSPGLDTQYF
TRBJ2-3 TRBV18 CASSPTGGTSTDTQYF
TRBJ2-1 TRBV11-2 CASSLGRSYNEQFF
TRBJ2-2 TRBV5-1 CASSVGGATGELFF
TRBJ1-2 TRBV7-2 CASSLESRTGGSGYTF
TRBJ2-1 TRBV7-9 CASSPEGRSTYNEQFF
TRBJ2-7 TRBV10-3 CAIGGVGSYEQYF
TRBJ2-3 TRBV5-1 CASRRDSTSTDTQYF
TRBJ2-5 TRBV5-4 CASSLTSPGETQYF
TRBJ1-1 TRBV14 CASSLTRGSTEAFF
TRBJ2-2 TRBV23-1 CASSHPGTSGKDTGELFF
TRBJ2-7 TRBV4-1 CASSQGGQGNEQYF
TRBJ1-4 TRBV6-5 CASSYSGAGGEKLFF
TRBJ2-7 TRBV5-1 CASSPTDYSYEQYF
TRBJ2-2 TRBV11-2 CASSKSTGYTGELFF
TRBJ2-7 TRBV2 CASITAGGFYEQYF
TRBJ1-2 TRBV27 CASSYTRNYGYTF
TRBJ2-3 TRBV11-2 CASRQAARDTQYF
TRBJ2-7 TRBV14 CASSQDHRASGRIEQYF
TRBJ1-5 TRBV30 CAWSVRQNQPQHF
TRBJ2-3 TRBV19 CASSMRQADTQYF
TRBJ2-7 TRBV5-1 CASSRLAGAPYEQYF
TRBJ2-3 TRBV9 CASSVQGDTQYF
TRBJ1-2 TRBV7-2 CASSLRQDWGYTF
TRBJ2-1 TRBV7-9 CASSLAGLTSYNEQFF
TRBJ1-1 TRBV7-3 CASSLMPGLNTEAFF
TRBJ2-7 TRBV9 CASSVGSGIPYEQYF
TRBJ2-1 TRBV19 CASSIDSSRGNEQFF
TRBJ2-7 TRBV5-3 CARSFIREFHEQYF
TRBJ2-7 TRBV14 CASSPWTGGGNEQYF
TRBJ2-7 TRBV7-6 CASSLEGPAGGLAREQYF
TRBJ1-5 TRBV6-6 CASSHPAGANQPQHF
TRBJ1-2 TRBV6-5 CASLGSRASDYGYTF
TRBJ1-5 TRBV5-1 CASSLDGGARQPQHF
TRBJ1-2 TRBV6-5 CASRLDRGGYTF
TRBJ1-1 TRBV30 CAWSVRVGKAFF
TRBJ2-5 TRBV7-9 CASSSSGNQETQYF